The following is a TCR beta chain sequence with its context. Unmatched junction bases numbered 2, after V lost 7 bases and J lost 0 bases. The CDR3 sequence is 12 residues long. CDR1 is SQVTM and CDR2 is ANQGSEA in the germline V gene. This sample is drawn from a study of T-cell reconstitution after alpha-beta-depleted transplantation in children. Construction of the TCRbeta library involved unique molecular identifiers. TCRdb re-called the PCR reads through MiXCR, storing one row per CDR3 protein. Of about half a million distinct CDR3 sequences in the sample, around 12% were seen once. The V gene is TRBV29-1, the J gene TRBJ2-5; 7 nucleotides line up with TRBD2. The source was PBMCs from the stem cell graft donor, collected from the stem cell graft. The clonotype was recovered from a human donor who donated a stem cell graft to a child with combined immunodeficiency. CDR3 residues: CSGGGYQETQYF. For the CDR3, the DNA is TGCAGCGGGGGAGGGTACCAAGAGACCCAGTACTTC.